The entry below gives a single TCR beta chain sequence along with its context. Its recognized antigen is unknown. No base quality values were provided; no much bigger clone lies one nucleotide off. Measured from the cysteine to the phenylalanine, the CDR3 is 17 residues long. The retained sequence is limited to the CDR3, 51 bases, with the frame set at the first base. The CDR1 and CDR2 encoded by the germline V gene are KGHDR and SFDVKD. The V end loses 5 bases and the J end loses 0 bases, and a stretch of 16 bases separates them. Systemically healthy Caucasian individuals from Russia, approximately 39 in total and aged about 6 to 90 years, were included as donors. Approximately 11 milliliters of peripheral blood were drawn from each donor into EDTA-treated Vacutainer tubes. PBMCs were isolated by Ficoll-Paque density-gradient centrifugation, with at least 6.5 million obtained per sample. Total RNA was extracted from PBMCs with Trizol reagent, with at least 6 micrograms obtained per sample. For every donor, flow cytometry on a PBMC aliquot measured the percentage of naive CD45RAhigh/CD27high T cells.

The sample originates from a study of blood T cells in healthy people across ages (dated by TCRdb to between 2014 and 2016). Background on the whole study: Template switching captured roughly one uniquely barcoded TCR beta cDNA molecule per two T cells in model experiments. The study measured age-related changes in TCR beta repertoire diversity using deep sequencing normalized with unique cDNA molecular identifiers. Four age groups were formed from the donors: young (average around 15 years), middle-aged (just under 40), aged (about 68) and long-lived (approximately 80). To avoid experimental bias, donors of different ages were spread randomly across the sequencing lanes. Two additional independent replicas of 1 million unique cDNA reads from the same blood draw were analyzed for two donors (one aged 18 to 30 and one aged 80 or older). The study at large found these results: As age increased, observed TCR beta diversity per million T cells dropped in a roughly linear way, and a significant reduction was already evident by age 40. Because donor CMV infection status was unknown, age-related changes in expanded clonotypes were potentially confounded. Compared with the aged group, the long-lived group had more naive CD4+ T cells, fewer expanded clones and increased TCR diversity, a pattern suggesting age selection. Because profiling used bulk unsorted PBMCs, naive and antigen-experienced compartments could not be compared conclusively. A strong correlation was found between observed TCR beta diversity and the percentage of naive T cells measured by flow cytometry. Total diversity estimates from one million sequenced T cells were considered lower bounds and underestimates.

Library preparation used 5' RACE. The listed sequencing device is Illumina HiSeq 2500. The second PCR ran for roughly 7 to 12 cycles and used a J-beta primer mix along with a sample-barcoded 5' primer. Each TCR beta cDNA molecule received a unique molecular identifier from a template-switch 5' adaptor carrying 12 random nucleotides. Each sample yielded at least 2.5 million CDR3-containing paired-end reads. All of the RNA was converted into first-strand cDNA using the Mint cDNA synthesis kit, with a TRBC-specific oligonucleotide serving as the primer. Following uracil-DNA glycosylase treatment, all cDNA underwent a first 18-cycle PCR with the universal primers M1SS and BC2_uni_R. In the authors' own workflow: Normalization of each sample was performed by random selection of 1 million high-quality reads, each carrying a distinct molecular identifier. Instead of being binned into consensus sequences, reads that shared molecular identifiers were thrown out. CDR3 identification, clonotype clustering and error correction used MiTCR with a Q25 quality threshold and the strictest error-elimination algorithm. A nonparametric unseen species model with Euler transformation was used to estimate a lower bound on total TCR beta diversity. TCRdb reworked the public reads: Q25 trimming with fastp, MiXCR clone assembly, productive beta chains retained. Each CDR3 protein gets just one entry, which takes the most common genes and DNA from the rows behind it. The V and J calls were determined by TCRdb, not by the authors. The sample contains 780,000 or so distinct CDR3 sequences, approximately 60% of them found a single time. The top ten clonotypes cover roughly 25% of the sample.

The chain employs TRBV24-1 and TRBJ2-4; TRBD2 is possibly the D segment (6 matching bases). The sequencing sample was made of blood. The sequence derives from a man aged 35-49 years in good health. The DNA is TGTGCCACCAGTGGGTCGAACGGGACTGTAGCCAAAAACATTCAGTACTTC. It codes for CATSGSNGTVAKNIQYF.